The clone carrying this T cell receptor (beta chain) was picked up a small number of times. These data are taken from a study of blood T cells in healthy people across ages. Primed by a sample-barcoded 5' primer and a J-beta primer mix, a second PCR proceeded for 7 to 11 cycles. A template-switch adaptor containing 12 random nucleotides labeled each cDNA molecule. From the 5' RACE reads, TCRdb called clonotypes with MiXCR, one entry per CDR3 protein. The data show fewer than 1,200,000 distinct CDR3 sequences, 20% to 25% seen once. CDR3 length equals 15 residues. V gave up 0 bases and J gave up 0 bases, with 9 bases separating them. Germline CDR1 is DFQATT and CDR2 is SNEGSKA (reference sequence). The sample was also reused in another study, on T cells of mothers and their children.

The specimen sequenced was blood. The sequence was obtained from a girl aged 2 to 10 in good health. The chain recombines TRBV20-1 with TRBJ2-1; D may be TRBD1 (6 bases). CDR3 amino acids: CSARDSGASYNEQFF. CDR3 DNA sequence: TGCAGTGCTAGAGATTCAGGGGCCTCCTACAATGAGCAGTTCTTC.